These T cell receptor beta chains were read from a single sample in a study of T cell responses to AZD1222 COVID-19 vaccine. TCRdb's table, derived via immunoSEQ multiplex PCR, lists solely in-frame clones and lacks some. The table has 200,000 to 250,000 clones, roughly 94% seen once; the top ten hold around 1.5%. Sample: peripheral blood, taken 28 days after the second dose of the MenACWY control vaccine. The source of these receptors is an adult who received the MenACWY meningococcal vaccine as a control. CDR3s include the opening cysteine and the closing phenylalanine or tryptophan. D genes are given only for firm matches. The size entry is marked missing in some rows and otherwise reads once, few, many or a size class.

TRBD1	.	TRBV27	TRBJ1-5	TGTGCCAGCGCGTCCGGGACAGGGAATCAGCCCCAGCATTTT	CASASGTGNQPQHF
.	.	TRBV9	TRBJ1-6	TGTGCCAGCGGCCTCACGAATTCACCCCTCCACTTT	CASGLTNSPLHF
.	.	TRBV5-1	TRBJ2-1	TGCGCCAGCAGCTTGGCCTACAATGAGCAGTTCTTC	CASSLAYNEQFF
.	.	TRBV7-8	TRBJ2-1	TGTGCCAGCAACCCGACAGGAAAGAATGAGCAGTTCTTC	CASNPTGKNEQFF
TRBD1	.	TRBV10-3	TRBJ1-6	TGTGCCATCAGCTCGGGACAGGGGAATTCACCCCTCCACTTT	CAISSGQGNSPLHF
.	.	TRBV3-1/TRBV3-2	TRBJ2-5	TGTGCCAGCAGCTTCGAAGGGGCCGGATTGTACTTC	CASSFEGAGLYF
.	.	TRBV6-5	TRBJ1-6	TGTGCCAGCAGTTACTTCAGGGATGCTTCACCCCTCCACTTT	CASSYFRDASPLHF
.	.	TRBV7-5	TRBJ2-7	TGTGTCAGAAGCTTGGACATTTGTTACGAGCAGTACTTC	CVRSLDICYEQYF
TRBD1	.	TRBV11-1	TRBJ2-2	TGTGCCAGCAGCGTCGACAGGGTTGTCACTGGGGAGCTGTTTTTT	CASSVDRVVTGELFF
.	once	TRBV30	TRBJ2-1	TGTGCCTGGAGTGTTGTAGGTCCTGGCAATGAGCAGTTCTTC	CAWSVVGPGNEQFF
TRBD2	.	TRBV5-4	TRBJ2-3	TGTGCCAGCAGCGTATCCGGGACTAGCGGGGAGGATACGCAGTATTTT	CASSVSGTSGEDTQYF
.	once	TRBV27	TRBJ2-7	TGTGCCAGCAGTCCCGGGGTCTCCTACGAGCAGTACTTC	CASSPGVSYEQYF
TRBD2	.	TRBV7-8	TRBJ2-3	TGTGCCAGCAGCGCCGCAACGGGACTAGCGGGGGGTACCACAGATACGCAGTATTTT	CASSAATGLAGGTTDTQYF
.	.	TRBV3-1/TRBV3-2	TRBJ1-2	TGTGCCAGCAGCCAGAACCCCACAGGCCAGCCTCTCGATGGCTACACCTTC	CASSQNPTGQPLDGYTF
.	.	TRBV7-9	TRBJ1-1	TGTGCCAGCAGCGTAAGTGGAACTGAAGCTTTCTTT	CASSVSGTEAFF
.	.	TRBV28	TRBJ1-1	TGTGCCAGCAGTTTGCAGGGTGTCGGGAACACTGAAGCTTTCTTT	CASSLQGVGNTEAFF
.	.	TRBV5-1	TRBJ1-2	TGCGCCAGCAGCTTCCAAGGGGCTAACTATGGCTACACCTTC	CASSFQGANYGYTF
TRBD1	.	TRBV10-1	TRBJ1-1	TGCGCCAGCGCCGGACAGGGGGCTGACACTGAAGCTTTCTTT	CASAGQGADTEAFF
.	.	TRBV12-3/TRBV12-4	TRBJ1-2	TGTGCCAGCAGTTTCGGGGAAGTCGGCTACACCTTC	CASSFGEVGYTF
.	once	TRBV5-1	TRBJ1-3	TGCGCCAGCAGCTTGGCAGGTTATGGAAACACCATATATTTT	CASSLAGYGNTIYF
TRBD1	.	TRBV10-3	TRBJ1-3	TGTGCCATCAGTGGCTACCGGGACAGGGGATCGGCTGGAAACACCATATATTTT	CAISGYRDRGSAGNTIYF
.	.	TRBV7-8	TRBJ2-7	TGTGCCAGCAGCTTAGATTACGAGCAGTACTTC	CASSLDYEQYF
TRBD1	.	TRBV2	TRBJ1-1	TGTGCCAGCAGTGAAGGGGGACAGATAGGGAACACTGAAGCTTTCTTT	CASSEGGQIGNTEAFF
.	.	TRBV7-9	TRBJ1-2	TGTGCCAGCAGCTTTGATGAGGCTAACTATGGCTACACCTTC	CASSFDEANYGYTF
.	.	TRBV6-5	TRBJ2-2	TGTGCCAGCAGCCTTGGACCTTCGCCCGGGGAGCTGTTTTTT	CASSLGPSPGELFF
.	.	TRBV11-2	TRBJ2-1	TGTGCCAGCAGCTTAAGCGGCCGGAGGGAATACAATGAGCAGTTCTTC	CASSLSGRREYNEQFF
.	.	TRBV5-8	TRBJ1-2	TGTGCCAGCAGCATCAGGATTTCTAGCGGCTACACCTTC	CASSIRISSGYTF
.	.	TRBV19	TRBJ1-5	TGTGCCAGTAGTATAGGTGCAATAGCGGGCAATCAGCCCCAGCATTTT	CASSIGAIAGNQPQHF
TRBD2	.	TRBV5-1	TRBJ2-3	TGCGCCAGCAGCTTGGCCCTAGCGGGAGGAGCAGATACGCAGTATTTT	CASSLALAGGADTQYF
TRBD1	.	TRBV7-9	TRBJ2-5	TGTGCCAGCAGCTCCCTAAGGACAGGGGAGCGAGAGACCCAGTACTTC	CASSSLRTGERETQYF
.	once	TRBV10-3	TRBJ1-1	TGTGCCATCAATCCGGGTAGGTCAGCGGACACTGAAGCTTTCTTT	CAINPGRSADTEAFF
TRBD2	.	TRBV7-9	TRBJ2-7	TGTGCCAGCAGCCCACCGACTAGCGCGGACTACGAGCAGTACTTC	CASSPPTSADYEQYF
.	.	TRBV7-2	TRBJ2-7	TGTGCCAGCAGCTCCCTGGGGGACGAGCAGTACTTC	CASSSLGDEQYF
TRBD2	many	TRBV7-9	TRBJ2-5	TGTGCCAGCAGCACCGGGGGGGTAGAGACCCAGTACTTC	CASSTGGVETQYF
.	.	TRBV28	TRBJ1-3	TGTGCCAGCAGCCCCGGGAGTACTGGAAACACCATATATTTT	CASSPGSTGNTIYF
.	.	TRBV5-1	TRBJ1-1	TGCGCCAGCAGCTCGGTGAACACTGAAGCTTTCTTT	CASSSVNTEAFF
TRBD2	.	TRBV7-9	TRBJ2-5	TGTGCCAGCAGCCTCCCCCGGACTGGCGGGGGGGGTGTGGAGACCCAGTACTTC	CASSLPRTGGGGVETQYF